The 7 T cell receptor beta chains listed next were all sequenced from one sample in a study of high-grade serous ovarian cancer treatment subgroups. Method: immunoSEQ multiplex PCR; TCRdb's copy keeps in-frame clones and lacks some. Among about 33,000 clones listed, approximately 80% were seen once. Tumor tissue was taken before any definitive surgery or chemotherapy was given. Material: tumor tissue. The receptors here all came from a human donor with high-grade serous ovarian cancer.

V is TRBV7-8 and J is TRBJ2-7, with 13 positions matching TRBD2. J lost 2 bases, V lost 4 bases, and 14 bases had no gene match. Germline loops: CDR1 SGHVS, CDR2 FQNEAQ. CDR3 length: 19 amino acids. For the CDR3, the DNA is TGTGCCAGCAGCTCTACCGGACTAGCGGGAGAAAGAACGGCCTACGAGCAGTACTTC. This gives the protein CASSSTGLAGERTAYEQYF.

The chain uses TRBV19 and TRBJ1-2; 8 bases fit TRBD1. The germline V gene encodes CDR1 LNHDA and CDR2 SQIVND (reference sequence). Unmatched junction bases numbered 6, after V lost 6 bases and J lost 3 bases. There are 14 residues in the CDR3. The CDR3 region has the DNA TGTGCCAGTAGGGGCAGGGGGCTGGACTATGGCTACACCTTC. It translates to CASRGRGLDYGYTF. The variable domain in full, with the rest retrieved from reference TRBV19 and TRBJ1-2, is DGGITQSPKYLFRKEGQNVTLSCEQNLNHDAMYWYRQDPGQGLRLIYYSQIVNDFQKGDIAEGYSVSREKKESFPLTVTSAQKNPTAFYLCASRGRGLDYGYTFGSGTRLTVV.

The chain carries TRBV2 and TRBJ2-7; 9 positions agree with TRBD1. The CDR3 runs to 14 residues. Trimming at V came to 6 bases and at J to 0 bases, leaving 3 bases not matched to a gene. Germline V lookup: CDR1 SNHLY, CDR2 FYNNEI. The CDR3 region has the DNA TGTGCCAGCAGGGGACAGGGTCCCTCCTACGAGCAGTACTTC. This gives the protein CASRGQGPSYEQYF.

The gene calls are TRBV5-4 and TRBJ2-7, with 8 positions matching TRBD1. Germline trimming cut 0 bases from V and 3 bases from J; bases unmatched to any gene: 5. The CDR3 extends over 15 amino acids. The germline CDR1 and CDR2 sequences are SGHNT and YYREEE (reference sequence). CDR3 in DNA: TGTGCCAGCAGCTTGGCCACAGGGGGGAGCTACGAGCAGTACTTC. Translation gives CASSLATGGSYEQYF. The full variable domain, its missing parts supplied by reference TRBV5-4 and TRBJ2-7, is ETGVTQSPTHLIKTRGQQVTLRCSSQSGHNTVSWYQQALGQGPQFIFQYYREEENGRGNFPPRFSGLQFPNYSSELNVNALELDDSALYLCASSLATGGSYEQYFGPGTRLTVT.

The J gene is TRBJ1-2, the V gene TRBV6-5; TRBD1 matches at 9 bases. From germline, CDR1 is MNHEY and CDR2 SVGAGI. V gave up 5 bases and J gave up 6 bases; unmatched junction bases: 7. This CDR3 contains 14 residues. The CDR3 spells CASSQPGQGHGYTF. CDR3 nucleotides: TGTGCCAGCAGTCAGCCGGGACAGGGACATGGCTACACCTTC.

The CDR3 DNA reads as TGTGCCAGCTGGAGGAGGGAGCACACAGATACGCAGTATTTT. Its protein product is CASWRREHTDTQYF. The chain has TRBV27 and TRBJ2-3; perhaps TRBD2 as D (6 bases). This CDR3 contains 14 residues. Trimming took off 8 bases at V and 2 bases at J, with 14 bases between the two ends. Germline V gives CDR1 MNHEY, CDR2 SMNVEV (reference sequence).

This chain joins TRBV5-6 and TRBJ1-1, with TRBD1 matching over 7 bases. Germline CDR1 is SGHDT and CDR2 is YYEEEE. The CDR3 sequence is 14 residues long. J was trimmed by 7 bases and V by 0 bases; bases with no gene match: 6. The CDR3 DNA reads TGTGCCAGCAGCTTGGCCCACAGGGGTAGTGAAGCTTTCTTT. It is translated as CASSLAHRGSEAFF.